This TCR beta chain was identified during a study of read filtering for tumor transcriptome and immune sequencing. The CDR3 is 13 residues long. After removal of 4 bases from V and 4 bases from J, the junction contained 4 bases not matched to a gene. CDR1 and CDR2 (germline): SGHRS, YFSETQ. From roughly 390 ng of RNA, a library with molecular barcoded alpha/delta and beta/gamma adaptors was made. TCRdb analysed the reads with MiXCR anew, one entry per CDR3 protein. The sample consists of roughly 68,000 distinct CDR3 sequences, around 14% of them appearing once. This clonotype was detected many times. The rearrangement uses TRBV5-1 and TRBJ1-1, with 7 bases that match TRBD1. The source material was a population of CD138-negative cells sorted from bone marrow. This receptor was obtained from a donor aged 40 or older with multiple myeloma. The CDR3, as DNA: TGCGCCAGCAGCATAACAGGGGTCACTGAAGCTTTCTTT. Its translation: CASSITGVTEAFF.